This T cell receptor beta chain was sequenced for a study of T cell changes during pregnancy in multiple sclerosis. Trimming cost V 5 bases and J 4 bases; bases outside gene matches: 5. CDR1 SGHNT and CDR2 YENEEA come from the germline V gene. CDR3 length: 13 residues. Sequencing was performed with immunoSEQ multiplex PCR; in TCRdb, only in-frame clones are kept and a portion is missing. The profile shows roughly 100,000 clones, more than 80% of them singletons. The clonotype originates from a female donor with multiple sclerosis, enrolled in a pregnancy study. This specimen was peripheral blood, taken before pregnancy. The V and J genes are TRBV11-3 and TRBJ2-7, with TRBD2 matching 7 bases. CDR3 DNA sequence: TGTGCCAGCAGCCCTCGCGGGAGTTACGAGCAGTACTTC. This gives the protein CASSPRGSYEQYF.